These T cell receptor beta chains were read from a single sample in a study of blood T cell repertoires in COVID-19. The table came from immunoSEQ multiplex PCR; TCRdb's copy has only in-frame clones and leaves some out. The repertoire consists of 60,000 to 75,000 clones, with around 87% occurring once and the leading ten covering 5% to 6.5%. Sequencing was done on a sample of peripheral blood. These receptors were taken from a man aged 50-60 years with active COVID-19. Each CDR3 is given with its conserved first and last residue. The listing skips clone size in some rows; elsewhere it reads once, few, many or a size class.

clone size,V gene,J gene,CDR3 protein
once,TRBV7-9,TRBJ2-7,CASSPPDRDYEQYF
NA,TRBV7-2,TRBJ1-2,CASSSRQGANYGYTF
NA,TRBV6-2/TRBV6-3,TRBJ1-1,CASSLTGPNTEAFF
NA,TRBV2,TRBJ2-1,CASATNREIYNEQFF
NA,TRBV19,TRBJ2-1,CASSIGGGYEQFF
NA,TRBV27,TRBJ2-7,CASTSIASGTYEQYF
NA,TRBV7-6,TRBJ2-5,CASSSTRSLLAGGSTPAETQYF
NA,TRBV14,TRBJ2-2,CASSPGTSTNTGELFF
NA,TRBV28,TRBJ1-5,CASSLSGVTNQPQHF
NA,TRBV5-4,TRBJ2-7,CASSATRGLAGRSYEQYF
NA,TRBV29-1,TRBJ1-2,CSVPDSITNYGYTF
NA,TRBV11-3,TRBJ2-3,CASSPGTGVPDTQYF
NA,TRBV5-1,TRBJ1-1,CASSLAQNVDTEAFF
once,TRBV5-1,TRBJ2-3,CASSLGLAGGPYRNTQYF
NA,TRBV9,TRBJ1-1,CASSEWTGQGTEAFF
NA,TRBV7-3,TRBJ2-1,CASSLTGTSGYNEQFF